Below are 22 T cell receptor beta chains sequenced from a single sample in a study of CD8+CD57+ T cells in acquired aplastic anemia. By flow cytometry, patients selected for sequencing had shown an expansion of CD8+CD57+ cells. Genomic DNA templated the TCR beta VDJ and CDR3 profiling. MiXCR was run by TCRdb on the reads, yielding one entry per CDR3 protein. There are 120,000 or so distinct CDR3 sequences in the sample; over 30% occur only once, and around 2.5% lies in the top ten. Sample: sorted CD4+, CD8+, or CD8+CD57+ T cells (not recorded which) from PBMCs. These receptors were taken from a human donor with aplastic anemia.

The CDR3 reads CATSDSTRRPDYEQYF. Here the CDR3 DNA reads TGTGCCACCAGTGATTCGACACGGCGGCCTGACTACGAGCAGTACTTC. The rearrangement joins TRBV24-1 to TRBJ2-7; D is unclear. Trimming removed 2 bases from V and 3 bases from J, with 16 bases in between. This CDR3 region has 16 residues. Germline V gives CDR1 KGHDR, CDR2 SFDVKD.

The CDR3 protein is CAISDRTGLTYEQYF. The CDR3 DNA sequence: TGTGCCATCAGTGATAGGACAGGGTTAACCTACGAGCAGTACTTC. The J gene is TRBJ2-7, the V gene TRBV10-3; 8 bases map to TRBD1. The germline CDR1 and CDR2 sequences are ENHRY and SYGVKD. The V and J ends lost 3 bases and 2 bases, in that order; junction bases with no gene match: 6. The CDR3 spans 15 residues.

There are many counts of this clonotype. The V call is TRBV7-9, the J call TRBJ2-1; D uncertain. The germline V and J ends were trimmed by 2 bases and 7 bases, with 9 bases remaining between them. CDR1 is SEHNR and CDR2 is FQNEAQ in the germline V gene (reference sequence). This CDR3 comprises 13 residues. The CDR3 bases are TGTGCCAGCAGCTTAAATCTTCCGAATGAGCAGTTCTTC. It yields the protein CASSLNLPNEQFF. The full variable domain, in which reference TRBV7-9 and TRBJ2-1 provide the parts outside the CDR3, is DTGVSQNPRHKITKRGQNVTFRCDPISEHNRLYWYRQTLGQGPEFLTYFQNEAQLEKSRLLSDRFSAERPKGSFSTLEIQRTEQGDSAMYLCASSLNLPNEQFFGPGTRLTVL.

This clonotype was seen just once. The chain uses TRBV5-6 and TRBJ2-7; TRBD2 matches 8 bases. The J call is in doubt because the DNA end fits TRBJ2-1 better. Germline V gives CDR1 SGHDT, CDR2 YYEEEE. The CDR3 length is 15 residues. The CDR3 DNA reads TGTGCCAGCAGCCAACGGAGCGGGGGTTACAATGAGCAGTTCTTC. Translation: CASSQRSGGYNEQFF.

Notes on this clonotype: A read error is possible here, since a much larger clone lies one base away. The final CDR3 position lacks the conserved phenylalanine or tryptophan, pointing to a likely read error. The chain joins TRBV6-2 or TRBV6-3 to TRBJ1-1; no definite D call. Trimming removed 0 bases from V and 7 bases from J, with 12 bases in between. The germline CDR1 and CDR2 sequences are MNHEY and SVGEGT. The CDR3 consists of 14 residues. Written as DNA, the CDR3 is TGTGCCAGCAGTTACTCGGTAGTCAACGGTGAAGCTTTCCTT. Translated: CASSYSVVNGEAFL.

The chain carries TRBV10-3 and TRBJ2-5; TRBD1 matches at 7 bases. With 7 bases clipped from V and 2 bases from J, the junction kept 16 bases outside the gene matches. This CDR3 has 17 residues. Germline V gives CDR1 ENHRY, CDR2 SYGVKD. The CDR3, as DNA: TGTGCCATCACCCCCGGGGACAGTCTATTACATCAAGAGACCCAGTACTTC. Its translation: CAITPGDSLLHQETQYF.

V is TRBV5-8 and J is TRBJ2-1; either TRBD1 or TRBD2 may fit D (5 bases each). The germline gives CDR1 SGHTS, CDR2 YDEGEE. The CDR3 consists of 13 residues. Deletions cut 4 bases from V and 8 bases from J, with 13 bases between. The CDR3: CASSPGPRDEQFF. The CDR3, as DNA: TGTGCCAGCAGCCCGGGACCCCGGGATGAGCAGTTCTTC.

The CDR3 nucleotides are TGTGCCACCAGCAGAGGTAGCGGGGGAGGGGCAGATACGCAGTATTTT. Its translation: CATSRGSGGGADTQYF. The chain combines TRBV15 with TRBJ2-3, with 9 bases lining up with TRBD2. Germline V gene data show CDR1 as LNHNV and CDR2 as YYDKDF (reference sequence). V shed 1 base and J 4 bases; nucleotides not matched to a gene: 6. CDR3 length: 16 residues.

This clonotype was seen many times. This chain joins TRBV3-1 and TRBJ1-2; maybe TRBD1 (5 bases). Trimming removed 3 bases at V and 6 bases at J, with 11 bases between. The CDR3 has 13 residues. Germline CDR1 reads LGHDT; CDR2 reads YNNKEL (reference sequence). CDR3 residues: CASSHAGADGYTF. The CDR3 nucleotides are TGTGCCAGCAGCCACGCCGGGGCAGATGGCTACACCTTC.

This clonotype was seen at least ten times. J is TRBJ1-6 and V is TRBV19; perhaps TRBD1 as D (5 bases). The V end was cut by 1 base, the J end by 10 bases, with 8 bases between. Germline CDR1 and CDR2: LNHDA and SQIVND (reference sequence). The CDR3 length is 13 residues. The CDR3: CASSIGGESPLHF. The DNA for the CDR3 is TGTGCCAGTAGTATAGGAGGGGAATCACCCCTCCACTTT.

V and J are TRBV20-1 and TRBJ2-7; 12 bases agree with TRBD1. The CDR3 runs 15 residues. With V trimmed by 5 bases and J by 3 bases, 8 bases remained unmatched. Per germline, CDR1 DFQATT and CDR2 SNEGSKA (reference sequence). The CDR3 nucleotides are TGCAGTGCTGCATCCGGGACAGGGGGCTGCTACGAGCAGTACGTC. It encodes CSAASGTGGCYEQYV.

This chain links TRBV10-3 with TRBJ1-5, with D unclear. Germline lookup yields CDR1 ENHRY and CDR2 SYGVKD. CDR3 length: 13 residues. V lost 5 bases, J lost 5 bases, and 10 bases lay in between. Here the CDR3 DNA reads TGTGCCATCAGTAGAGAGGGCGATCAGCCCCAGCATTTT. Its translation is CAISREGDQPQHF.

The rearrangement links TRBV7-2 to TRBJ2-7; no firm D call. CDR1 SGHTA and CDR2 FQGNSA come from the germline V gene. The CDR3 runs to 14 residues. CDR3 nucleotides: TGTGCCAGCAGCACTGGATGGAGCTCCTGCGAGCAGTACGTC. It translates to CASSTGWSSCEQYV.

CDR3 nucleotides: TGCGCCAGCAGCTTGGCACCCCCAGGGACCGTTATTAACTATGGCTACACCTTC. Translating gives CASSLAPPGTVINYGYTF. The chain carries TRBV5-1 and TRBJ1-2; perhaps TRBD1 as D (5 bases). V gave up 0 bases and J gave up 1 base, with 19 bases separating them. The CDR3 spans 18 residues. Germline loops: CDR1 SGHRS, CDR2 YFSETQ. Using reference TRBV5-1 and TRBJ1-2 for the parts outside the CDR3, the full variable domain is KAGVTQTPRYLIKTRGQQVTLSCSPISGHRSVSWYQQTPGQGLQFLFEYFSETQRNKGNFPGRFSGRQFSNSRSEMNVSTLELGDSALYLCASSLAPPGTVINYGYTFGSGTRLTVV.

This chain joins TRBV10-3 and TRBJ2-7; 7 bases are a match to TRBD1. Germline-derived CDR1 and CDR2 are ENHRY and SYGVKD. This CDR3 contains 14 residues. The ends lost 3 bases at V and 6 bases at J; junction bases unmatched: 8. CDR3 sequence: CAISDTGERGEQYF. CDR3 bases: TGTGCCATCAGTGATACAGGGGAACGAGGCGAGCAGTACTTC.

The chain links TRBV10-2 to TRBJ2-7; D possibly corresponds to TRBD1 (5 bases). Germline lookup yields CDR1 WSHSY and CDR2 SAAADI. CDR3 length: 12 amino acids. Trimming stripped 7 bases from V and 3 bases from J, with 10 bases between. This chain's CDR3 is CASMQGGYEQYF. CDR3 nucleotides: TGCGCCAGCATGCAGGGTGGCTACGAGCAGTACTTC.

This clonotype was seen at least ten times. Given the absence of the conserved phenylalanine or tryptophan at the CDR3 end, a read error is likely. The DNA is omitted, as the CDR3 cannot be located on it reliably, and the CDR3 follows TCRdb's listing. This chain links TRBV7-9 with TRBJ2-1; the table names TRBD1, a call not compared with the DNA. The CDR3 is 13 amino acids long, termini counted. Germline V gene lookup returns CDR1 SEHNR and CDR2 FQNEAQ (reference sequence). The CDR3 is CASSLAPAPAGTL.

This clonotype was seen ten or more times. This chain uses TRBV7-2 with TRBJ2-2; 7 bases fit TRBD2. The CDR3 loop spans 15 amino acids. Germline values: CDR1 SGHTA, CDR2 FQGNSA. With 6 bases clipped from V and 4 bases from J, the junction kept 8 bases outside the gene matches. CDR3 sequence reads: CASRRQGGSTGELFF. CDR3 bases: TGTGCCAGCAGGAGGCAGGGCGGGAGCACCGGGGAGCTGTTTTTT.

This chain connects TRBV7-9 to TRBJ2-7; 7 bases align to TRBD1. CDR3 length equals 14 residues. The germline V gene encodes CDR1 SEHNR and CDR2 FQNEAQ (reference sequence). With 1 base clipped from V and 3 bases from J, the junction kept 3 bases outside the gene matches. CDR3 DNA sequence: TGTGCCAGCAGCTTAGGGCAGGGGGACTACGAGCAGTACTTC. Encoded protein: CASSLGQGDYEQYF.

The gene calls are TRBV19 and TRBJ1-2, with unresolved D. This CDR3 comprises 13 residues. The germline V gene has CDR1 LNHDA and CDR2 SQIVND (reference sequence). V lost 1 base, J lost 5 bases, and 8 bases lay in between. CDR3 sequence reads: CASSIVEGYGYTF. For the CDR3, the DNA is TGTGCCAGTAGTATAGTTGAGGGATATGGCTACACCTTC. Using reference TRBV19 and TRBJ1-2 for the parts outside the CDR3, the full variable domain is DGGITQSPKYLFRKEGQNVTLSCEQNLNHDAMYWYRQDPGQGLRLIYYSQIVNDFQKGDIAEGYSVSREKKESFPLTVTSAQKNPTAFYLCASSIVEGYGYTFGSGTRLTVV.

CDR3 loop: CASSLWGQGGDNEQFF. CDR3 nucleotides: TGTGCCAGCAGCTTGTGGGGACAGGGAGGCGACAATGAGCAGTTCTTC. This chain joins TRBV9 and TRBJ2-1; TRBD1 agrees at 9 bases. Germline-derived CDR1 and CDR2 are SGDLS and YYNGEE. This CDR3 is 16 amino acids long. Trimming removed 4 bases from V and 5 bases from J; junction bases left unmatched: 10.

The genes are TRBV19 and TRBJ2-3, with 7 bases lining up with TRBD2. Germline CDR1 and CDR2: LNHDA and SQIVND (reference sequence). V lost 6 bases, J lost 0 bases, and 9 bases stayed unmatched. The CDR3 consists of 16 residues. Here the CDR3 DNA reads TGTGCCAGTAGCCAGCATGGCGGGGGAAGCACAGATACGCAGTATTTT. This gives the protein CASSQHGGGSTDTQYF.